This T cell receptor beta chain originates from a study of T cell clonotyping in hematopoietic cell transplantation. Germline CDR1 reads SGHNT; CDR2 reads YENEEA. The V gene lost 0 bases and the J gene lost 2 bases, with 8 bases spanning the gap. The CDR3 length is 14 residues. Libraries were prepared by immunoSEQ multiplex PCR; TCRdb keeps only in-frame clonotypes and omits some of them. The sample has about 45,000 clones; 94% are singletons. Concerning this clone itself: Its target is unknown.

Study findings and constraints: Graft donor and pretransplant recipient Inverse Simpson Index values predicted broader posttransplant TCR diversity. Few recipient clonotypes overlapped donors; over 95% were de novo at given depth.

This clonotype was sampled from a woman in her fifties or sixties in good health. Some clones in this sample may be carry-over from other donors' samples. The chain uses TRBV11-3 and TRBJ2-7; unclear D gene. Specimen: peripheral blood mononuclear cells. DNA of the CDR3: TGTGCCAGCAGCTTAGACAGGACCGCCTACGAGCAGTACTTC. Its translation: CASSLDRTAYEQYF.